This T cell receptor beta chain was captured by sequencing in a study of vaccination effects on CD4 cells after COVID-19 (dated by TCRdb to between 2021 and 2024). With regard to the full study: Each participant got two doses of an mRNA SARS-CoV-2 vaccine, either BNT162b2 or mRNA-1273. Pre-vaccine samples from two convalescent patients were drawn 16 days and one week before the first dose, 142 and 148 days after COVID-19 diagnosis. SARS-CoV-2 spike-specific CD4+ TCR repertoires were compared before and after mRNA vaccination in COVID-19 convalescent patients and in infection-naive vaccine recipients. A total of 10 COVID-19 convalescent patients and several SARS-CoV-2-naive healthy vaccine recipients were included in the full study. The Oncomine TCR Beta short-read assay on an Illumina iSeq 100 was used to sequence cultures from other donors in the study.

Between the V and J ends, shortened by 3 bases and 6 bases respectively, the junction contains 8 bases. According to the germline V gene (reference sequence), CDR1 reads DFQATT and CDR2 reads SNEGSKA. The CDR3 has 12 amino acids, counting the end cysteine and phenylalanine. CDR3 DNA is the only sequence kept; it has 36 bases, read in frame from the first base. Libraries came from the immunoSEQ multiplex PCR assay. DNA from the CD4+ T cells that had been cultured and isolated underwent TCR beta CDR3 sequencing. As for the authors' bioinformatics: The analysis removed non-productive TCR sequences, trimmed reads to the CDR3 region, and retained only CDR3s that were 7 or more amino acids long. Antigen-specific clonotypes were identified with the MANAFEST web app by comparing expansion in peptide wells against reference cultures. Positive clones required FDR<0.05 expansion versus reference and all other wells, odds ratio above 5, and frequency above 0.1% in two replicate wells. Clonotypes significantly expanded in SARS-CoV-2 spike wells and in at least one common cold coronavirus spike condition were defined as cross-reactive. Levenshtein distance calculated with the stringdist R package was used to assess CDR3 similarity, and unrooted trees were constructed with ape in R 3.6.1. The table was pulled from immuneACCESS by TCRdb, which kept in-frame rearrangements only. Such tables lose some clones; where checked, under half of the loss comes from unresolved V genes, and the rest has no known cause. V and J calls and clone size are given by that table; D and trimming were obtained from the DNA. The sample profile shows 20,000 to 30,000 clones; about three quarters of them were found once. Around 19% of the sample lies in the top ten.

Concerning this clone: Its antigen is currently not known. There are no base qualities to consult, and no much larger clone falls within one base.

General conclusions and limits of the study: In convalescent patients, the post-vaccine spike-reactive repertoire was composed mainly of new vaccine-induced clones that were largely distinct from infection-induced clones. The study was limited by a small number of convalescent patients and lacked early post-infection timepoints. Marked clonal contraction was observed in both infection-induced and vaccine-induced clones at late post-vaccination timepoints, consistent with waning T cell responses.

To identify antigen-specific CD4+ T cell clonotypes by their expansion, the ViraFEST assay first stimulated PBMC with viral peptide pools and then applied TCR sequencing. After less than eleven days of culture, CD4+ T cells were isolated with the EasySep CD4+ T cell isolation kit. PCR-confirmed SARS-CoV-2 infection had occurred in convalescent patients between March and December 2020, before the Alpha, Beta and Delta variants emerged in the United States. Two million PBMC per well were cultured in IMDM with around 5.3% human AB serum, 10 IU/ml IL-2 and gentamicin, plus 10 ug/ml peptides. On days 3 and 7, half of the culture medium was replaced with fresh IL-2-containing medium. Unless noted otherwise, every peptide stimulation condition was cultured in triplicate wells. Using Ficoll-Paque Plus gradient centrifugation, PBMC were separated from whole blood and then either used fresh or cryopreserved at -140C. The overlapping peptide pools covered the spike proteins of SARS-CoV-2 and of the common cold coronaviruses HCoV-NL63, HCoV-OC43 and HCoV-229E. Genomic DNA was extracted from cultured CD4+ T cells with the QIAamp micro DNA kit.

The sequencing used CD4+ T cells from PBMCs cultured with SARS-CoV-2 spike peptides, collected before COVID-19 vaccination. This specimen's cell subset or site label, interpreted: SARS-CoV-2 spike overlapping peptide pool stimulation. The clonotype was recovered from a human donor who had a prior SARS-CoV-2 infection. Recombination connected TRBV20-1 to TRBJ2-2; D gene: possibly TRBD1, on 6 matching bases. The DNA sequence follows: TGCAGTGCTAGTGAGGGGGCCGGGGAGCTGTTTTTT. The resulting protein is CSASEGAGELFF.